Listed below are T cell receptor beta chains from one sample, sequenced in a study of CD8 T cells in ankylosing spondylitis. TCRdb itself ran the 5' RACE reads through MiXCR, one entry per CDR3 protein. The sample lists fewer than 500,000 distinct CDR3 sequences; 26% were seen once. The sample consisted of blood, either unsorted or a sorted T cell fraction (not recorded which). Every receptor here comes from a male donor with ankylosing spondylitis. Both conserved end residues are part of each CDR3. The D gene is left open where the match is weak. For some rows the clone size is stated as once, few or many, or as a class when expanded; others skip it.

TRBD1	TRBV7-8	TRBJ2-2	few	TGTGCCAGCAGCTTAAATCCAGGGGGAGATACCGGGGAGCTGTTTTTT	CASSLNPGGDTGELFF
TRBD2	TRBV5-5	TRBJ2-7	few	TGTGCCAGCAGCTTAGTTCTAGCGGGAGGACCCTACGAGCAGTACTTC	CASSLVLAGGPYEQYF
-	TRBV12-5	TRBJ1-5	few	TGTGCTAGTGGTTTGGGCCTCTGGAATCAGCCCCAGCATTTT	CASGLGLWNQPQHF
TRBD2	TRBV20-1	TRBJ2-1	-	TGCAGTGCTAGACCCTCGACTAGCGGGACTTTCTACAATGAGCAGTTCTTC	CSARPSTSGTFYNEQFF
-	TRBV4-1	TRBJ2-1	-	TGCGCCAGCAGCCGCCCGGGCCAATACAATGAGCAGTTCTTC	CASSRPGQYNEQFF
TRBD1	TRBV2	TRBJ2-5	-	TGTGCCAGCAGCCAACAGGGGGGCCAAGAGACCCAGTACTTC	CASSQQGGQETQYF
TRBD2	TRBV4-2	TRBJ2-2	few	TGTGCCAGCAGCTCAAGGGGGACTAGCGGACCTCGCGGCACCGGGGAGCTGTTTTTT	CASSSRGTSGPRGTGELFF
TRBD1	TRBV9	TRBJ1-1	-	TGTGCCAGCAGCGTAAATCAGGGGGCGAACACTGAAGCTTTCTTT	CASSVNQGANTEAFF
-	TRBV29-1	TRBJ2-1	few	TGCAGCGTGAGATTCCGGAACAATGAGCAGTTCTTC	CSVRFRNNEQFF
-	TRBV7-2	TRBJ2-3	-	TGTGCCAGCAGCTTAGCGCTAGATACGCAGTATTTT	CASSLALDTQYF
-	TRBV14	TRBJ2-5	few	TGTGCCAGCAGCCAAGATCGGGGCAGAGGGCAAGAGACCCAGTACTTC	CASSQDRGRGQETQYF
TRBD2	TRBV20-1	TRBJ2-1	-	TGCAGTGCTATACATAGCGGGAGGGCCTATGAGCAGTTCTTC	CSAIHSGRAYEQFF
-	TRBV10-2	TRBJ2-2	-	TGCGCCACCAATACAGGGAACACCGGGGAGCTGTTTTTT	CATNTGNTGELFF
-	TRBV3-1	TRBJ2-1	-	TGTGCCAGCAGCCAAGATCTTGCCGGGGGCGATGAGCAGTTCTTC	CASSQDLAGGDEQFF
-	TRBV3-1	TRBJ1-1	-	TGTGCCAGCAGCCAAGCCCCTACCGTGAACACTGAAGCTTTCTTT	CASSQAPTVNTEAFF
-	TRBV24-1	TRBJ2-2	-	TGTGCCACCAGTGAAGGAGGGAGGAGTTACACCGGGGAGCTGTTTTTT	CATSEGGRSYTGELFF
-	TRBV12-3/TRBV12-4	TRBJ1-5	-	TGTGCCAGCAGCTCCCCCGCTAGGGGGAATCAGCCCCAGCATTTT	CASSSPARGNQPQHF
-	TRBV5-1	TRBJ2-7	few	TGCGCCAGCAGCGAACTGGGTAACTACGAGCAGTACTTC	CASSELGNYEQYF
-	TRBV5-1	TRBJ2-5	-	TGCGCCAGCAGCTTGTCGGCAGACCATCAAGAGACCCAGTACTTC	CASSLSADHQETQYF
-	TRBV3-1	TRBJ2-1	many	TGTGCCAGCAGCCAAGGGATGGTTAGCGGTTACAATGAGCAGTTCTTC	CASSQGMVSGYNEQFF
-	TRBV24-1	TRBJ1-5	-	TGTGCCACCAGTCTCCAAGATAGCAATCAGCCCCAGCATTTT	CATSLQDSNQPQHF
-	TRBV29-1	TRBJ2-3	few	TGCTCCGGACGGATCGGGATAGCCACAGATACGCAGTATTTT	CSGRIGIATDTQYF
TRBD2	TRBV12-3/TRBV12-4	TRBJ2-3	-	TGTGCCAGCAGTGGAAGGGCTAGCGGGCCTAGCACAGATACGCAGTATTTT	CASSGRASGPSTDTQYF
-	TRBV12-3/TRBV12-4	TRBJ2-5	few	TGTGCCAGCAGTCCACAGAATCCCCAAGAGACCCAGTACTTC	CASSPQNPQETQYF
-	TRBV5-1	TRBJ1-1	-	TGCGCCAGCAGCTTGTTACAGGGAAGGGACACTGAAGCTTTCTTT	CASSLLQGRDTEAFF
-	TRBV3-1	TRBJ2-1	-	TGTGCCTGCAGCCAAGTTAGGGGACTCGCGGGGAGCTCCTACAATGAGCAGTTCTTC	CACSQVRGLAGSSYNEQFF
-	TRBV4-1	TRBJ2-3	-	TGCGCCAGCAGCCAAAGGTGGGAAGGAGATACGCAGTATTTT	CASSQRWEGDTQYF
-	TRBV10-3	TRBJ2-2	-	TGTGCCATCAGTCCGCTGGACACCGGGGAGCTGTTTTTT	CAISPLDTGELFF
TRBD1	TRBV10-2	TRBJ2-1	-	TGCGCCAGCAAGGACAGGGATGTGTCCAATGAGCAGTTCTTC	CASKDRDVSNEQFF
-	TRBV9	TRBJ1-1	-	TGTGCCAGCAGCGTAGGAAGGAACACTGAAGCTTTCTTT	CASSVGRNTEAFF
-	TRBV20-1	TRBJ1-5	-	TGCAGTGCTAGTCGGTCAGGGGAAAATCAGCCCCAGCATTTT	CSASRSGENQPQHF
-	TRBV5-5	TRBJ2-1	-	TGTGCCAGCAGCATCAGACTAGAAAATGAGCAGTTCTTC	CASSIRLENEQFF
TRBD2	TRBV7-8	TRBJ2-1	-	TGTGCCAGCAGCTTAAAAAGTCTAGCGGGGTACAATGAGCAGTTCTTC	CASSLKSLAGYNEQFF
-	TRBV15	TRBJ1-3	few	TGTGCCACCGGGCGGCGTAGGTCAAACACCATATATTTT	CATGRRRSNTIYF
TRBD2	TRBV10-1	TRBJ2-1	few	TGCGCCAGCAGTGAGACCGGGACCCGGCGGACCAATCGGGGGGGTTCCTACAATGAGCAGTTCTTC	CASSETGTRRTNRGGSYNEQFF
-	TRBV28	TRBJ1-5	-	TGTGCCAGCAGCCTCCATCAGCCCCAGCATTTT	CASSLHQPQHF
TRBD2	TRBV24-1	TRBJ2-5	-	TGTGCCACCAGTTGGACTAGCGGGAGTAAGGAGACCCAGTACTTC	CATSWTSGSKETQYF
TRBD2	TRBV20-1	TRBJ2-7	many	TGCAGTGCTAGAGATTGGGGGACTAGCTCCTACGAGCAGTACTTC	CSARDWGTSSYEQYF
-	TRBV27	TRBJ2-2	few	TGTGCCAGCAGTTTGCGTATCACCGGGGAGCTGTTTTTT	CASSLRITGELFF
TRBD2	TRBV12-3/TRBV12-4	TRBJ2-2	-	TGTGCCAGCAGTTTAACCGCAAGGGGACTAGCGGGAGGTCCCACCGGGGAGCTGTTTTTT	CASSLTARGLAGGPTGELFF
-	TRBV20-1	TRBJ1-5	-	TGCAGTGCTAGAGCGTCAGGGCAAGACCAGCCCCAGCATTTT	CSARASGQDQPQHF
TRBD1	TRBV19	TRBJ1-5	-	TGTGCCAGTAGTGAACAGGGGATAGTTCAGCCCCAGCATTTT	CASSEQGIVQPQHF
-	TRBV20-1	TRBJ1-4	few	TGCAGTGCTGCGGACCCTATTGAAAAACTGTTTTTT	CSAADPIEKLFF